These 13 T cell receptor beta chains originate from one sample sequenced in a study of siplizumab effects on memory and regulatory T cells. Assay: immunoSEQ multiplex PCR; the TCRdb copy retains only in-frame clones and omits some. Altogether over 85,000 clones are present, approximately 97% being singletons, with the ten largest covering 0.025% to 0.035%. Sequenced sample: naive CD4+ T cells sorted from blood. The receptor source for this set is a human donor in good health.

This chain joins TRBV4-1 and TRBJ2-7, with TRBD2 identical over 8 bases. CDR3 length equals 16 residues. The germline CDR1 and CDR2 sequences are MGHRA and YSYEKL. The junction had 6 bases not matched to a gene; V was cut back by 0 bases and J by 2 bases. The CDR3 DNA reads as TGCGCCAGCAGCCAAGAGGTAGCGGGGAGGCCCTACGAGCAGTACTTC. It translates to CASSQEVAGRPYEQYF.

J is TRBJ1-6 and V is TRBV4-2, with D possibly matching TRBD1 (6 bases). Germline lookup yields CDR1 LGHNA and CDR2 YNFKEQ. The CDR3 sequence is 20 residues long. Trimming removed 1 base from V and 2 bases from J, with 21 bases in between. Here the CDR3 DNA reads TGTGCCAGCAGCCAAGTTCGTTGGCAGGGGCCCGACCCCTATAATTCACCCCTCCACTTT. Translating gives CASSQVRWQGPDPYNSPLHF.

The gene calls are TRBV2 and TRBJ2-7; no clear D. Trimming cost V 3 bases and J 6 bases, with 6 bases left between them. Germline V gene sequence: CDR1 SNHLY, CDR2 FYNNEI. CDR3 length: 11 amino acids. The CDR3 DNA is TGTGCCAGCAGTGAGCGTGCCGAGCAGTACTTC. Protein: CASSERAEQYF.

The chain recombines TRBV20-1 with TRBJ1-1; no reliable D call. The CDR3 spans 11 residues. The V end was cut by 2 bases, the J end by 2 bases, with 3 bases between. In germline, CDR1 is DFQATT, CDR2 SNEGSKA (reference sequence). The CDR3 DNA follows: TGCAGTGCTAGAAGCAACACTGAAGCTTTCTTT. This gives the protein CSARSNTEAFF.

This chain connects TRBV6-5 to TRBJ1-5; no reliable D call. Trimming took off 6 bases at V and 6 bases at J, with 12 bases between the two ends. Germline CDR1 is MNHEY and CDR2 is SVGAGI. The CDR3 sequence is 13 residues long. CDR3 sequence: CASRPREAQPQHF. CDR3 in DNA: TGTGCCAGCAGGCCCCGGGAGGCTCAGCCCCAGCATTTT.

The V gene is TRBV10-3, the J gene TRBJ1-1, with TRBD1 as a possible D gene (5 bases). Germline loops: CDR1 ENHRY, CDR2 SYGVKD. The CDR3 runs 13 residues. The V gene lost 8 bases and the J gene lost 6 bases, with 16 bases spanning the gap. CDR3 loop: CAIVGGSDAEAFF. CDR3 sequence (DNA): TGTGCCATCGTGGGGGGGAGTGACGCTGAAGCTTTCTTT.

J is TRBJ2-1 and V is TRBV5-5; possibly TRBD1 for D (5 bases). The CDR3 contains 18 residues. Germline-derived CDR1 and CDR2 are SGHKS and YYEKEE (reference sequence). Deletions cut 4 bases from V and 0 bases from J, with 20 bases between. Written as DNA, the CDR3 is TGTGCCAGCAGCCTGACAGCGAAGTTTTTTGACTCCTACAATGAGCAGTTCTTC. As protein: CASSLTAKFFDSYNEQFF.

This sequence joins TRBV9 and TRBJ1-2; maybe TRBD1 (6 bases). The CDR3 is made up of 13 amino acids. V was pared by 0 bases and J by 8 bases, with 11 bases between. Germline CDR1 and CDR2: SGDLS and YYNGEE. CDR3 amino acids: CASSVGGPRGYTF. DNA of the CDR3: TGTGCCAGCAGCGTAGGGGGGCCCCGCGGCTACACCTTC.

The genes are TRBV2 and TRBJ2-6; no firm D call. Germline values: CDR1 SNHLY, CDR2 FYNNEI. The V gene lost 0 bases and the J gene lost 0 bases, with 6 bases spanning the gap. The CDR3 covers 16 residues. The CDR3 reads CASSEALTSGANVLTF. The CDR3 region has the DNA TGTGCCAGCAGTGAAGCGCTTACCTCTGGGGCCAACGTCCTGACTTTC.

The gene calls are TRBV6-7 and TRBJ1-2, with TRBD1 matching over 7 bases. TRBV6-7 is noted as an ORF with a role that remains uncertain. The V segment lost 0 bases and the J segment 4 bases; nucleotides outside the gene matches: 2. The length of the CDR3 is 14 residues. The CDR3 sequence: CASSYSGQAYGYTF. The CDR3 nucleotides are TGTGCCAGCAGTTACTCCGGACAGGCCTATGGCTACACCTTC.

The chain is built from TRBV30 and TRBJ2-1, with unresolved D. The CDR3 is 11 residues long. CDR1 is GTSNPN, CDR2 SVGIG, per germline (reference sequence). V dropped 0 bases and J dropped 10 bases, with 7 bases sitting between them. The CDR3 coding sequence is TGTGCCTGGAGTGTCGGCCAGGAGCAGTTCTTC. Amino acids: CAWSVGQEQFF.

A few counts support this clone. The genes are TRBV7-2 and TRBJ1-1; D call uncertain. The CDR3 sequence is 13 residues long. Trimming shortened V by 6 bases and J by 7 bases, and 15 bases separated the two germline ends. The germline CDR1 and CDR2 sequences are SGHTA and FQGNSA. The CDR3 coding sequence is TGTGCCAGCAGACCCGCCCCCGCTGGTGAAGCTTTCTTT. Translation gives CASRPAPAGEAFF.

This chain links TRBV7-3 with TRBJ2-1, with 15 bases matching TRBD2. Trimming at V came to 1 base and at J to 2 bases, leaving 6 bases not matched to a gene. From germline, CDR1 is SGHTA and CDR2 FQGTGA. The CDR3 length is 19 residues. CDR3: CASSLKPRTSGGAYNEQFF. DNA of the CDR3: TGTGCCAGCAGCTTAAAACCCCGGACTAGCGGGGGGGCCTACAATGAGCAGTTCTTC. Complete variable domain (other parts from reference TRBV7-3 and TRBJ2-1): GAGVSQTPSNKVTEKGKYVELRCDPISGHTALYWYRQSLGQGPEFLIYFQGTGAADDSGLPNDRFFAVRPEGSVSTLKIQRTERGDSAVYLCASSLKPRTSGGAYNEQFFGPGTRLTVL.